A single sample is the source of the 7 T cell receptor beta chains below, sequenced in a study of blood T cell repertoires in COVID-19. Produced via immunoSEQ multiplex PCR; TCRdb's table is partial and in-frame only. The table lists 200,000 to 300,000 clones, roughly 87% of them singletons. Sequenced: peripheral blood. These receptors all come from a man aged 55 to 70 who had recovered from COVID-19.

This clone was seen a single time. This chain uses TRBV18 with TRBJ2-1; D is possibly TRBD2 (6 bases). The V end lost 0 bases, the J end lost 0 bases, and 12 bases lay between the germline ends. Germline V lookup: CDR1 KGHSH, CDR2 LQKENI. CDR3 size: 17 residues. The CDR3 nucleotides are TGTGCCAGCTCACCACCGAACGGGGGTCGCTCCTACAATGAGCAGTTCTTC. Translation gives CASSPPNGGRSYNEQFF.

This clone has just a few counts. This chain's CDR3 is CASSLGISDRGDQPQHF. The CDR3 region has the DNA TGCGCCAGCAGCTTGGGAATAAGTGACAGGGGGGATCAGCCCCAGCATTTT. The V and J genes are TRBV5-1 and TRBJ1-5; 9 bases fit TRBD1. The CDR3 runs 17 residues. The germline gives CDR1 SGHRS, CDR2 YFSETQ. Trimming at V came to 0 bases and at J to 5 bases, leaving 9 bases not matched to a gene.

The rearrangement links TRBV5-1 to TRBJ1-1, with 7 bases identical to TRBD1. The germline V gene encodes CDR1 SGHRS and CDR2 YFSETQ. V shed 4 bases, J shed 0 bases, and the junction held 3 bases outside the gene matches. There are 14 residues in the CDR3. The CDR3 nucleotides are TGCGCCAGCAGCCCGACAGGGATGAACACTGAAGCTTTCTTT. Its translation is CASSPTGMNTEAFF.

The V call is TRBV4-1, the J call TRBJ2-2; the match to TRBD1 covers 8 bases. The CDR3 runs to 19 residues. Germline V lookup: CDR1 MGHRA, CDR2 YSYEKL. V was clipped by 0 bases and J by 4 bases; unmatched bases: 13. The CDR3, as DNA: TGCGCCAGCAGCCAAGATCCTCAATGGACAGGGCTAATCACCGGGGAGCTGTTTTTT. Residues: CASSQDPQWTGLITGELFF.

The chain is built from TRBV19 and TRBJ1-1, with D possibly TRBD1 on 5 matching bases. Germline V gene data show CDR1 as LNHDA and CDR2 as SQIVND (reference sequence). The CDR3 extends over 15 amino acids. Trimming stripped 7 bases from V and 3 bases from J, with 18 bases between. The CDR3 DNA reads TGTGCCAGTATCACAGTCAGGGCTGGGGACACTGAAGCTTTCTTT. Protein sequence: CASITVRAGDTEAFF.

The chain joins TRBV5-1 to TRBJ1-2; 9 bases are shared with TRBD1. V lost 3 bases to trimming and J lost 3 bases; unmatched junction nucleotides: 6. Germline CDR1 is SGHRS and CDR2 is YFSETQ. This CDR3 is 15 amino acids long. The CDR3 DNA follows: TGCGCCAGCAGCTCCCCGACAGGGGGTGACTATGGCTACACCTTC. This codes for CASSSPTGGDYGYTF.

As for this clone: A junction end diverges from the germline sequence, so it may reflect a read error. V gene TRBV27 combines with J gene TRBJ1-3, with no clear D. This CDR3 contains 16 residues. Germline CDR1 and CDR2: MNHEY and SMNVEV (reference sequence). The CDR3 DNA sequence: TGTGCCAGCAGTTCGCCCCGCGCAGGCTCTAGAAACACCATATATTTT. This encodes CASSSPRAGSRNTIYF.